The 27 T cell receptor beta chains in this list originate from one sample, sequenced in a study of OX40 agonist ivuxolimab in advanced cancers. Assay used: immunoSEQ multiplex PCR; TCRdb lists only in-frame clones, some missing. The sample lists more than 20,000 clones, about 85% occurring once. Sample: CD4+ or CD8+ T cells sorted from blood, taken in a trial of the OX40 agonist ivuxolimab. These receptors came from an adult with an advanced solid tumor such as melanoma, head and neck, liver or kidney cancer.

The sample holds one count of this clone. The chain couples TRBV11-2 to TRBJ1-1, with 8 bases identical to TRBD1. Looked up from germline, CDR1 is SGHAT and CDR2 is FQNNGV. The CDR3 spans 16 residues. Losses at the gene ends were 4 bases for V and 1 base for J; bases not matched to a gene: 8. In nucleotides, the CDR3 is TGTGCCAGCAGCTGGGGTCCCGGACAGGGGAACACTGAAGCTTTCTTT. Protein sequence: CASSWGPGQGNTEAFF. Complete variable domain (other parts from reference TRBV11-2 and TRBJ1-1): EAGVAQSPRYKIIEKRQSVAFWCNPISGHATLYWYQQILGQGPKLLIQFQNNGVVDDSQLPKDRFSAERLKGVDSTLKIQPAKLEDSAVYLCASSWGPGQGNTEAFFGQGTRLTVV.

The J gene is TRBJ2-3, the V gene TRBV6-5; TRBD1 is a possible D gene (5 bases). Germline V gene data show CDR1 as MNHEY and CDR2 as SVGAGI. This CDR3 region has 14 residues. Between the trimmed V and J ends, which lost 2 bases and 0 bases, there was a span of 6 bases. The CDR3 sequence is CASSYQGSTDTQYF. In nucleotides, the CDR3 is TGTGCCAGCAGTTACCAGGGTAGCACAGATACGCAGTATTTT.

DNA of the CDR3: TGTGCCAGCACCCATAGGGTAGCTCCCTACGAGCAGTACTTC. This translates into CASTHRVAPYEQYF. V is TRBV28 and J is TRBJ2-7; D remains unclear. V was trimmed by 7 bases and J by 2 bases, leaving 15 bases between them. CDR3 length: 14 amino acids. CDR1 MDHEN and CDR2 SYDVKM come from the germline V gene.

The V gene is TRBV11-3, the J gene TRBJ1-6, with TRBD1 as a possible D gene (5 bases). This CDR3 has 14 residues. V was clipped by 1 base and J by 9 bases, with 10 bases between them. Germline values: CDR1 SGHNT, CDR2 YENEEA. The CDR3 DNA sequence: TGTGCCAGCAGCTTAGGAGGGGAGGGTTCACCCCTCCACTTT. This translates into CASSLGGEGSPLHF.

This chain joins TRBV6-1 and TRBJ1-2; TRBD1 agrees at 7 bases. Trimming cost V 5 bases and J 5 bases; bases outside gene matches: 5. The V gene's germline CDR1 is MNHNS and CDR2 SASEGT. The CDR3 runs 13 residues. CDR3 protein: CASSPGQIYGYTF. The CDR3, as DNA: TGTGCCAGCAGTCCGGGACAGATATATGGCTACACCTTC.

This clone is medium-sized in the sample. This chain connects TRBV29-1 to TRBJ1-2, with D unresolved. Germline lookup yields CDR1 SQVTM and CDR2 ANQGSEA. The CDR3 consists of 11 residues. V was clipped by 6 bases and J by 8 bases, with 13 bases between them. The DNA for the CDR3 is TGCAGCGTGGAGGGTAGTAAAGGCTACACCTTC. This encodes CSVEGSKGYTF.

This chain links TRBV11-2 with TRBJ2-2; 13 positions agree with TRBD2. CDR3 length: 16 residues. Per germline, CDR1 SGHAT and CDR2 FQNNGV. Unmatched junction bases numbered 5, after V lost 6 bases and J lost 4 bases. Here the CDR3 reads CASSRLAGGGTGELFF. DNA for the CDR3: TGTGCCAGCAGTCGACTAGCGGGGGGAGGCACCGGGGAGCTGTTTTTT.

The chain recombines TRBV7-2 with TRBJ2-7; TRBD2 aligns across 12 bases. CDR1 SGHTA and CDR2 FQGNSA come from the germline V gene. This CDR3 region has 15 residues. The V and J ends lost 5 bases and 2 bases, in that order; junction bases with no gene match: 4. The CDR3 DNA reads TGTGCCAGCAGCATGCTAGCGGGGGGGACCTACGAGCAGTACTTC. Translation: CASSMLAGGTYEQYF.

This clone has only one observation. The chain carries TRBV27 and TRBJ1-1; 8 nucleotides match TRBD1. The CDR3 sequence is 13 residues long. The junction had 2 bases not matched to a gene; V was cut back by 3 bases and J by 5 bases. Germline values: CDR1 MNHEY, CDR2 SMNVEV (reference sequence). The CDR3 nucleotides are TGTGCCAGCAGTTTGGACAGGGCGACTGAAGCTTTCTTT. Amino acids: CASSLDRATEAFF.

In this sample, this clone turned up once. This chain joins TRBV4-1 and TRBJ2-7; 8 positions match TRBD2. This CDR3 has 16 amino acids. The germline gives CDR1 MGHRA, CDR2 YSYEKL. Germline trimming cut 0 bases from V and 1 base from J; bases unmatched to any gene: 5. For the CDR3, the DNA is TGCGCCAGCAGCCAAGATCCGGGGGGGAGATCCTACGAGCAGTACTTC. This encodes CASSQDPGGRSYEQYF.

The count of this clone is one. This chain links TRBV27 with TRBJ2-5, with TRBD1 matching over 9 bases. Germline CDR1 is MNHEY and CDR2 is SMNVEV (reference sequence). The ends lost 8 bases at V and 2 bases at J; junction bases unmatched: 12. The CDR3 is 16 residues long. CDR3 sequence (DNA): TGTGCCAGCGCGATCAATCCGGGACAGGGACAAGAGACCCAGTACTTC. Amino acids: CASAINPGQGQETQYF.

The V call is TRBV9, the J call TRBJ1-3; D gene unclear. The V end lost 6 bases, the J end lost 0 bases, and 4 bases lay between the germline ends. CDR1 is SGDLS and CDR2 is YYNGEE in the germline V gene. The CDR3 loop spans 12 amino acids. The CDR3 DNA reads as TGTGCCAGCATAGACTCTGGAAACACCATATATTTT. Protein sequence: CASIDSGNTIYF.

This rearrangement joins TRBV13 to TRBJ1-5; D gene ambiguous. Trimming removed 3 bases from V and 4 bases from J, with 13 bases in between. This CDR3 has 15 amino acids. Germline V gene sequence: CDR1 PRHDT, CDR2 FYEKMQ (reference sequence). The CDR3 bases are TGTGCCAGCAGCTTCTCCTTGGACCCTAATCAGCCCCAGCATTTT. Its translation: CASSFSLDPNQPQHF.

The rearrangement uses TRBV27 and TRBJ2-5, with D perhaps matching TRBD2 (7 bases). The germline V and J ends were trimmed by 2 bases and 5 bases, with 15 bases remaining between them. The CDR3 extends over 15 amino acids. Germline V gives CDR1 MNHEY, CDR2 SMNVEV (reference sequence). The CDR3 sequence is CASSLGAGAGETQYF. The CDR3 DNA reads as TGTGCCAGCAGTTTAGGTGCGGGGGCGGGGGAGACCCAGTACTTC.

The chain links TRBV4-1 to TRBJ2-1, with 7 bases matching TRBD2. Germline-derived CDR1 and CDR2 are MGHRA and YSYEKL. The junction had 1 base not matched to a gene; V was cut back by 3 bases and J by 8 bases. The CDR3 sequence is 12 residues long. The chain's CDR3 is CASSHGLDEQFF. The CDR3 DNA reads TGCGCCAGCAGCCACGGACTAGATGAGCAGTTCTTC.

The J gene is TRBJ2-7, the V gene TRBV27; D ambiguous. CDR1 and CDR2 (germline): MNHEY, SMNVEV (reference sequence). This CDR3 spans 14 amino acids. The V gene lost 5 bases and the J gene lost 3 bases, with 14 bases spanning the gap. DNA for the CDR3: TGTGCCAGCAGTCAAGACCCCTCCTACTACGAGCAGTACTTC. It yields the protein CASSQDPSYYEQYF.

This sequence joins TRBV27 and TRBJ2-7; tentatively, D is TRBD2 (7 bases). This CDR3 is 14 amino acids long. The V end was cut by 4 bases, the J end by 7 bases, with 17 bases between. The germline gives CDR1 MNHEY, CDR2 SMNVEV (reference sequence). CDR3 sequence (DNA): TGTGCCAGCAGTTCCGCCGTCCGGGGGGCGGAGCAGTACTTC. It is translated as CASSSAVRGAEQYF.

Within the sample, this clone is large. The gene calls are TRBV6-6 and TRBJ2-1; the D is unclear. Per the germline V gene, CDR1 is MNHNY and CDR2 is SVGAGI (reference sequence). The CDR3 contains 12 residues. Trimming took 2 bases from V and 8 from J, leaving 7 bases between them. The CDR3 region has the DNA TGTGCCAGCAGTTACGTCGGAGATGAGCAGTTCTTC. Translation gives CASSYVGDEQFF.

The gene calls are TRBV9 and TRBJ2-7; D possibly matches TRBD1 or TRBD2 (5 bases each). From germline, CDR1 is SGDLS and CDR2 YYNGEE. V dropped 4 bases and J dropped 7 bases, with 18 bases sitting between them. The CDR3 totals 14 residues. Here the CDR3 DNA reads TGTGCCAGCAGCTACCGAGGGACCCCCTTAGAGCAGTACTTC. Residues: CASSYRGTPLEQYF.

This chain uses TRBV4-2 with TRBJ2-1; TRBD1 agrees at 7 bases. The CDR3 is 17 amino acids. The germline gives CDR1 LGHNA, CDR2 YNFKEQ. The J segment lost 0 bases and the V segment lost 8 bases, leaving 13 bases of the junction unmatched. The CDR3 nucleotides are TGTGCCAGCGTAAACCGGGACAGTGGGCTCTCCTACAATGAGCAGTTCTTC. This sequence encodes CASVNRDSGLSYNEQFF.

CDR3 DNA sequence: TGTGCCAGCAGTTTAATAGCGCACAATGAGCAGTTCTTC. Amino acids: CASSLIAHNEQFF. The V gene is TRBV27, the J gene TRBJ2-1, with a weak D call TRBD2 (5 bases). Germline V gives CDR1 MNHEY, CDR2 SMNVEV (reference sequence). V lost 2 bases and J lost 5, with 7 bases in between. There are 13 residues in the CDR3.

The chain recombines TRBV11-2 with TRBJ2-5, with TRBD2 matching 8 bases. The CDR3 runs to 15 residues. Germline CDR1 SGHAT, CDR2 FQNNGV. J gave up 5 bases and V 4 bases, and 9 bases lay outside the gene matches. The CDR3 sequence is CASSSLTGGLETQYF. The CDR3 bases are TGTGCCAGCAGCTCTCTCACGGGGGGGCTCGAGACCCAGTACTTC.

The chain employs TRBV5-6 and TRBJ2-7; 8 bases agree with TRBD1. Germline CDR1 SGHDT, CDR2 YYEEEE. The CDR3 has 15 amino acids. Trimming at V came to 2 bases and at J to 4 bases, leaving 8 bases not matched to a gene. As DNA, the CDR3 is TGTGCCAGCAGCTTAGATGGGACAGGATTTTACGAGCAGTACTTC. Protein sequence: CASSLDGTGFYEQYF. The full variable domain, with the rest looked up from reference TRBV5-6 and TRBJ2-7, is DAGVTQSPTHLIKTRGQQVTLRCSPKSGHDTVSWYQQALGQGPQFIFQYYEEEERQRGNFPDRFSGHQFPNYSSELNVNALLLGDSALYLCASSLDGTGFYEQYFGPGTRLTVT.

This clone is medium-sized in the sample. The genes are TRBV11-1 and TRBJ1-2; D is unresolved. The V end lost 5 bases, the J end lost 3 bases, and 7 bases lay between the germline ends. Germline V lookup: CDR1 SGHAT, CDR2 FQDESV (reference sequence). This CDR3 is built from 12 residues. Written as DNA, the CDR3 is TGTGCCAGCAGCCCAAATGACTATGGCTACACCTTC. Its translation: CASSPNDYGYTF.

The genes are TRBV5-4 and TRBJ1-1; 7 bases agree with TRBD1. V trimming: 4 bases; J trimming: 4 bases; junction bases outside the gene matches: 10. CDR3 length: 15 amino acids. CDR1 is SGHNT, CDR2 YYREEE, per germline (reference sequence). In DNA form, the CDR3 reads TGTGCCAGCAGCCCGCGACAGGGCGGTAGCACTGAAGCTTTCTTT. This translates into CASSPRQGGSTEAFF. The full variable domain, with the rest looked up from reference TRBV5-4 and TRBJ1-1, is ETGVTQSPTHLIKTRGQQVTLRCSSQSGHNTVSWYQQALGQGPQFIFQYYREEENGRGNFPPRFSGLQFPNYSSELNVNALELDDSALYLCASSPRQGGSTEAFFGQGTRLTVV.

The V and J genes are TRBV6-1 and TRBJ2-2; tentatively, D is TRBD1 (5 bases). Germline loops: CDR1 MNHNS, CDR2 SASEGT. The germline V and J ends were trimmed by 11 bases and 4 bases, with 14 bases remaining between them. The CDR3 has 13 amino acids. CDR3 region: CASDTQGTGELFF. The CDR3 coding sequence is TGTGCCTCGGACACCCAAGGCACCGGGGAGCTGTTTTTT.

The J gene is TRBJ2-7, the V gene TRBV7-9, with D possibly being TRBD1 (6 bases). Germline V gene lookup returns CDR1 SEHNR and CDR2 FQNEAQ (reference sequence). The CDR3 totals 14 residues. V lost 5 bases to trimming and J lost 2 bases, with 13 bases between them. The CDR3: CASSAGQSPYEQYF. The CDR3 DNA reads as TGTGCCAGCAGCGCCGGACAGAGTCCCTACGAGCAGTACTTC.